This entry describes one TCR beta chain. This sample is part of a study of blood T cell repertoires in COVID-19. The germline CDR1 and CDR2 sequences are ENHRY and SYGVKD. V was pared by 7 bases and J by 0 bases, with 12 bases between. CDR3 length equals 14 residues. As handled by the study authors: Amplification from reference gene primers served as the basis for estimated nucleated cell counts. Libraries were prepared by immunoSEQ multiplex PCR; TCRdb keeps only in-frame clonotypes and omits some of them. V and J calls and clone size come straight from that table; D and trimming were deduced from the DNA. This sample has fewer than 300,000 clones, with over 75% found just once.

Sequencing input: PBMCs or T cells enriched from blood (not recorded which). This TCR was recovered from a woman aged 30 to 39 who had recovered from COVID-19. The chain carries TRBV10-3 and TRBJ1-1; D not certain. The CDR3 region is CAITPRGLNTEAFF. The CDR3 DNA follows: TGTGCCATCACCCCGAGAGGGCTGAACACTGAAGCTTTCTTT.